This T cell receptor (beta chain) originates from a study of regulatory T cells in long-lasting Graves disease. This clonotype was seen at least ten times. Its antigen is undetermined. The TCR beta library used iRepertoire HTBI primers with Arm-PCR amplification of CDR3. Methods used by the authors: Gene usage covered some 60 TRBV and 13 to 15 TRBJ segments. TCRdb reprocessed the multiplex PCR reads with MiXCR, giving one entry per CDR3 protein. The V and J calls, along with clone size, are taken from TCRdb and not from the paper's own processing. The sample contains a few hundred thousand distinct CDR3 sequences, 12% of which appear only once. Deletions cut 5 bases from V and 0 bases from J, with 8 bases between. CDR3 length: 13 amino acids. The germline CDR1 and CDR2 sequences are DFQATT and SNEGSKA (reference sequence). Findings and caveats of the study: Patients with persistent disease showed a bias toward TRBV28, TRBJ1-2 and TRBJ2-5.

Time point indicated: newly diagnosed GD, antithyroid drugs for less than 3 months. The TCR library used RNA extracted from PBMCs. Diagnoses of Graves' disease were made by American Thyroid Association guidelines. These data also featured in a second study, about T cells in Graves' hyperthyroidism and ophthalmopathy. That paper adds: Researchers ran a first-round RT-PCR on the TCR CDR3 using the HTBI primer set.

The V gene is TRBV20-1, the J gene TRBJ2-4; a weak D match, TRBD2 (6 bases). Source: peripheral blood mononuclear cells (PBMCs), taken at new diagnosis, from a patient treated with antithyroid drugs. The sequence was collected from a woman younger than 35 with Graves disease. This CDR3 is CSASGLAKNIQYF. CDR3 coding DNA: TGCAGTGCTTCGGGACTAGCCAAAAACATTCAGTACTTC.